Following are 13 T cell receptor beta chains from one sample sequenced in a study of OX40 agonist ivuxolimab in advanced cancers. Assay used: immunoSEQ multiplex PCR; TCRdb lists only in-frame clones, some missing. The repertoire holds several thousand clones, with about 80% as singletons. The sample in question was CD4+ or CD8+ T cells sorted from blood, obtained in a trial of the OX40 agonist ivuxolimab. These receptors all come from an adult with an advanced solid tumor such as melanoma, head and neck, liver or kidney cancer.

The chain has TRBV30 and TRBJ2-3; D uncertain. The CDR3 contains 13 residues. Trimming left V 3 bases short and J 2 bases short, with 9 bases between. Germline CDR1 reads GTSNPN; CDR2 reads SVGIG (reference sequence). The CDR3 sequence is CAWSVSDTDTQYF. In nucleotides, the CDR3 is TGTGCCTGGAGCGTTAGTGACACAGATACGCAGTATTTT.

The chain joins TRBV9 to TRBJ1-6; the D is unclear. CDR1 and CDR2 from the germline V gene are SGDLS and YYNGEE. The CDR3 loop spans 14 amino acids. V lost 0 bases and J lost 6, with 7 bases in between. CDR3 residues: CASSVEGVNSPLHF. The CDR3 nucleotides are TGTGCCAGCAGCGTAGAGGGAGTTAATTCACCCCTCCACTTT.

V gene TRBV27 combines with J gene TRBJ2-7; 7 positions agree with TRBD1. There are 13 residues in the CDR3. Unmatched junction bases numbered 7, after V lost 5 bases and J lost 6 bases. Germline V CDR1 and CDR2: MNHEY, SMNVEV (reference sequence). The CDR3 sequence is CASSNNPGGEQYF. The CDR3 region has the DNA TGTGCCAGCAGTAATAATCCAGGGGGCGAGCAGTACTTC.

This CDR3 reads CASRGGGREGEQFF. CDR3 DNA sequence: TGCGCCAGCCGAGGTGGCGGGAGGGAGGGTGAGCAGTTCTTC. The chain carries TRBV10-1 and TRBJ2-1; 9 bases are a match to TRBD2. Germline-derived CDR1 and CDR2 are WNHNN and SYGVQD (reference sequence). V lost 8 bases to trimming and J lost 9 bases; unmatched junction nucleotides: 11. This CDR3 region has 14 residues.

The chain has TRBV4-1 and TRBJ2-7, with 9 nucleotides matching TRBD2. The CDR3 spans 16 residues. Per germline, CDR1 MGHRA and CDR2 YSYEKL. The J segment lost 2 bases and the V segment lost 0 bases, leaving 5 bases of the junction unmatched. The CDR3 DNA reads TGCGCCAGCAGCCAAGATACTGCTAGCGGGGCCTACGAGCAGTACTTC. Its protein product is CASSQDTASGAYEQYF.

The CDR3 sequence is CASSASGGGPGTDTQYF. As DNA, the CDR3 is TGTGCCAGCAGCGCCAGTGGGGGGGGACCGGGCACAGATACGCAGTATTTT. The rearrangement joins TRBV9 to TRBJ2-3; TRBD2 agrees at 7 bases. The CDR3 length is 17 residues. CDR1 and CDR2 from the germline V gene are SGDLS and YYNGEE. V shed 3 bases and J 1 base; nucleotides not matched to a gene: 11.

The V gene is TRBV25-1, the J gene TRBJ2-5; D not certain. CDR3 size: 13 residues. V was cut by 3 bases and J by 5 bases, with 10 bases left in between. Germline V gene data show CDR1 as MGHDK and CDR2 as SYGVNS. CDR3 nucleotides: TGTGCCAGCAGTGATACTGTCAGGGAGACCCAGTACTTC. Protein: CASSDTVRETQYF. The whole variable domain, remainder taken from reference TRBV25-1 and TRBJ2-5, is EADIYQTPRYLVIGTGKKITLECSQTMGHDKMYWYQQDPGMELHLIHYSYGVNSTEKGDLSSESTVSRIRTEHFPLTLESARPSHTSQYLCASSDTVRETQYFGPGTRLLVL.

The rearrangement joins TRBV6-4 to TRBJ1-6; D might be TRBD1 (5 bases). The ends were cut back, 6 bases at V and 5 bases at J, with 11 bases in the middle. The CDR3 consists of 14 residues. Germline lookup yields CDR1 MRHNA and CDR2 SNTAGT. CDR3 sequence reads: CASSQGPDNSPLHF. The DNA for the CDR3 is TGTGCCAGCAGCCAGGGCCCGGATAATTCACCCCTCCACTTT.

As DNA, the CDR3 is TGTGCCAGTAGTATAGACGGGAGCTCCTACAATGAGCAGTTCTTC. This gives the protein CASSIDGSSYNEQFF. The chain joins TRBV19 to TRBJ2-1, with D tentatively TRBD2 (6 bases). V gave up 0 bases and J gave up 0 bases, with 6 bases separating them. Germline V gives CDR1 LNHDA, CDR2 SQIVND (reference sequence). There are 15 residues in the CDR3.

This rearrangement joins TRBV11-2 to TRBJ2-7; TRBD2 matches at 11 bases. Germline V gene sequence: CDR1 SGHAT, CDR2 FQNNGV. The length of the CDR3 is 16 residues. V lost 0 bases, J lost 3 bases, and 4 bases stayed unmatched. CDR3 region: CASSLDLTSGGYEQYF. CDR3 bases: TGTGCCAGCAGCTTAGATCTAACTAGCGGGGGCTACGAGCAGTACTTC.

The chain links TRBV7-1 to TRBJ2-7, with TRBD1 identical over 7 bases. TRBV7-1 belongs to the ORF category, with a function that is uncertain. V gave up 4 bases and J gave up 0 bases; unmatched junction bases: 6. The CDR3 has 15 residues. CDR3 nucleotides: TGTGCCAGCAGCTTGGGACAGATATCCTCCTACGAGCAGTACTTC. It yields the protein CASSLGQISSYEQYF.

This clone was detected only a few times. The chain joins TRBV7-6 to TRBJ2-7; D unresolved. The V and J ends lost 5 bases and 7 bases respectively, with 12 bases between them. The CDR3 is 12 residues long. CDR1 and CDR2 (germline): SGHVS, FNYEAQ. CDR3 amino acids: CASSPVTTEQYF. The DNA of the CDR3 is TGTGCCAGCAGCCCAGTCACGACAGAGCAGTACTTC. Full variable domain (remainder filled in from reference TRBV7-6 and TRBJ2-7): GAGVSQSPRYKVTKRGQDVALRCDPISGHVSLYWYRQALGQGPEFLTYFNYEAQQDKSGLPNDRFSAERPEGSISTLTIQRTEQRDSAMYRCASSPVTTEQYFGPGTRLTVT.

The genes are TRBV18 and TRBJ2-7; D is perhaps TRBD1 (6 bases). This CDR3 has 15 residues. V gave up 5 bases and J gave up 0 bases, with 14 bases separating them. In germline, CDR1 is KGHSH, CDR2 LQKENI. CDR3: CASSTQGSDSYEQYF. DNA of the CDR3: TGTGCCAGCTCAACCCAGGGGAGTGACTCCTACGAGCAGTACTTC.